This T cell receptor (beta chain) was retrieved from a study of blood T cell repertoires in COVID-19. About the research overall: Sites in the United States, Italy and Spain provided acute and convalescent COVID-19 samples.

As originally analysed: Scientists estimated how many nucleated cells there were by amplifying reference gene primers. The data were produced by immunoSEQ multiplex PCR, yet TCRdb's version contains in-frame clones alone and is incomplete. V and J calls and clone size are those listed in that table; D and trimming were worked out from the DNA. The sample contains almost 85,000 clones, 80% to 90% of which appear only once. CDR3 length equals 11 residues. Germline CDR1 is SGHNT and CDR2 is YYREEE (reference sequence). Trimming removed 5 bases from V and 7 bases from J, with 10 bases in between. This chain joins TRBV5-4 and TRBJ2-7, with D hard to call. Sequenced sample: PBMCs or T cells enriched from blood (not recorded which). This receptor was obtained from a woman aged 50 to 65 with acute COVID-19. In nucleotides, the CDR3 is TGTGCCAGCAGTCTCTCCGCGGAGCAGTACTTC. Its translation is CASSLSAEQYF.